Reported below is one TCR beta chain. This entry comes from a study of blood T cell repertoires in COVID-19. Study details: COVID-19 samples collected from the United States, Italy and Spain covered acute and convalescent phases. Sources were T cells, B-cell-depleted T cells, or PBMCs; the material itself was cDNA or gDNA.

Source study methods: For nucleated cells, counts were estimated from reference gene primer amplification. Generated by immunoSEQ multiplex PCR, the TCRdb table keeps only in-frame clones and is missing some. V, J and clone size were drawn from that table, and D and trimming were deduced from the DNA. The sample consists of about 110,000 clones, roughly nine tenths of them appearing once. The junction had 7 bases not matched to a gene; V was cut back by 4 bases and J by 3 bases. The CDR3 has 16 residues. The germline CDR1 and CDR2 sequences are KGHSH and LQKENI. The chain couples TRBV18 to TRBJ1-3; 9 nucleotides agree with TRBD1. The sample taken for sequencing was peripheral blood. The sequence derives from a man in his forties with acute or convalescent COVID-19. The chain's CDR3 is CASSHPGQGSGNTIYF. The CDR3 nucleotides read TGTGCCAGCTCACACCCGGGACAGGGTAGTGGAAACACCATATATTTT.